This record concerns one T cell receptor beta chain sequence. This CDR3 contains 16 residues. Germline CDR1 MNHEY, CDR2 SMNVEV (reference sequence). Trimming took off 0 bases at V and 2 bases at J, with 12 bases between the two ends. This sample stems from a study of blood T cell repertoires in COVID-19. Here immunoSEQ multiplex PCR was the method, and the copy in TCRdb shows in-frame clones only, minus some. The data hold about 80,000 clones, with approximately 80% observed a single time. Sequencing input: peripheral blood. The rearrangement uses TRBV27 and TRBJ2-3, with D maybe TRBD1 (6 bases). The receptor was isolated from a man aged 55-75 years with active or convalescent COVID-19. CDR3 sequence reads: CASSLSITGSTDTQYF. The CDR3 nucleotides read TGTGCCAGCAGTTTATCTATAACAGGGTCCACAGATACGCAGTATTTT.